This paragraph reports one T cell receptor beta chain. Sequenced by immunoSEQ multiplex PCR; TCRdb stores in-frame clones only, minus some. The sample holds around 1.4 million clones, approximately 98.5% seen once. V dropped 0 bases and J dropped 1; count of bases not matched to a gene: 7. Germline-derived CDR1 and CDR2 are SEHNR and FQNEAQ (reference sequence). The CDR3 is made up of 18 amino acids. This sample is drawn from a study of shared clonotypes between healthy human individuals. V usage is TRBV7-9 and J usage is TRBJ2-3; TRBD2 matches at 10 bases. Input material: naive CD4+ T cells sorted from blood. Regarding subset: CD45RA+ positively selected. This TCR derives from a man aged 30 to 45 in good health. CDR3 sequence reads: CASSLAPSTSGGTDTQYF. The CDR3 nucleotides are TGTGCCAGCAGCTTAGCCCCTAGTACTAGCGGGGGCACAGATACGCAGTATTTT.